This record covers a single TCR beta chain. The antigen remains undetermined. This sample is part of a study of T cell responses to AZD1222 COVID-19 vaccine. Study-level findings and limits: The sample set comprised mostly white British donors with more females, and clonal diversity was possibly underestimated.

The germline gives CDR1 LNHDA, CDR2 SQIVND (reference sequence). V was clipped by 6 bases and J by 7 bases; unmatched bases: 6. This CDR3 is built from 13 residues. Produced via immunoSEQ multiplex PCR; TCRdb's table is partial and in-frame only. The data show 100,000 to 120,000 clones, 88% seen once. The rearrangement links TRBV19 to TRBJ1-2, with TRBD1 matching over 9 bases. This TCR came from an adult in good health. Material: peripheral blood, obtained on day 0 of AZD1222 vaccination. The DNA for the CDR3 is TGTGCCAGTAGCGACAGGGGGATAGGTGGCTACACCTTC. This gives the protein CASSDRGIGGYTF.